The source of this TCR beta chain is a study of T cell responses to AZD1222 COVID-19 vaccine. Overall study context: Second doses were pooled across both intervals (about 4 or about 12 weeks). Notes on the study in general: Two AZD1222 administrations were followed by greater Spike-specific TCR breadth and depth. Dominant CD4 TCR responses targeted spike regions 160-218 and 743-854. Targets within unmutated variant regions were reportedly found for nearly half of spike-specific TCRs.

As to this clone: As yet, its antigen is unknown.

J lost 6 bases, V lost 6 bases, and 6 bases had no gene match. This CDR3 has 15 residues. Germline-derived CDR1 and CDR2 are MDHEN and SYDVKM. Clones were sequenced by immunoSEQ multiplex PCR, and TCRdb holds only the in-frame ones, with some missing. The sample lists about 150,000 clones, about nine tenths occurring once. The chain links TRBV28 to TRBJ1-5; 12 nucleotides align to TRBD1. The sequencing used peripheral blood, collected on day 0 of AZD1222 vaccination. The receptor was isolated from an adult in good health. The CDR3 DNA reads TGTGCCAGCAGATCCGGGACAGGGGGCGGTCAGCCCCAGCATTTT. Amino acid sequence: CASRSGTGGGQPQHF.